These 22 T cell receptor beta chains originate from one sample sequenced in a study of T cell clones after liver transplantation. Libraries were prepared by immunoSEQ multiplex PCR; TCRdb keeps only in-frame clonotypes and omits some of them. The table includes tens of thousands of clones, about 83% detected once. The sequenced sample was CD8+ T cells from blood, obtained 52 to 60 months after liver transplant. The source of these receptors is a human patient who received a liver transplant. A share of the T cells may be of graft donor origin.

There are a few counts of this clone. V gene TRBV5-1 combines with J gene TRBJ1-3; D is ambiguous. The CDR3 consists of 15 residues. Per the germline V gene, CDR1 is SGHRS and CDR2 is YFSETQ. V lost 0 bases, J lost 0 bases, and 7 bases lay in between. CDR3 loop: CASSLGDPSGNTIYF. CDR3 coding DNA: TGCGCCAGCAGCTTGGGGGATCCCTCTGGAAACACCATATATTTT.

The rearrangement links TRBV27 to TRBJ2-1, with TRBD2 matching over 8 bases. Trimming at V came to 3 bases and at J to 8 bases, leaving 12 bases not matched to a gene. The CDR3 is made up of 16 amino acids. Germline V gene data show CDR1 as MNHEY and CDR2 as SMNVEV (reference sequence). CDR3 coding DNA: TGTGCCAGCAGTTTCCGGACTAGCAATGCCGCCCATGAGCAGTTCTTC. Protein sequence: CASSFRTSNAAHEQFF.

DNA for the CDR3: TGTGCCATCAGGGAGACAGGGGGATTCTATGGCTACACCTTC. This gives the protein CAIRETGGFYGYTF. The rearrangement joins TRBV10-3 to TRBJ1-2; 9 bases align to TRBD1. CDR1 and CDR2 (germline): ENHRY, SYGVKD. There are 14 residues in the CDR3. After removal of 6 bases from V and 4 bases from J, the junction contained 6 bases not matched to a gene.

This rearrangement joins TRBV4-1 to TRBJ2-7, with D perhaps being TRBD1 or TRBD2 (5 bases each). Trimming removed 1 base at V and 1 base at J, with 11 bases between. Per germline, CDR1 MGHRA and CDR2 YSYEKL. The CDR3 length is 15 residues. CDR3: CASSQVRGLSYEQYF. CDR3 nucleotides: TGCGCCAGCAGCCAAGTCCGGGGCTTGTCCTACGAGCAGTACTTC.

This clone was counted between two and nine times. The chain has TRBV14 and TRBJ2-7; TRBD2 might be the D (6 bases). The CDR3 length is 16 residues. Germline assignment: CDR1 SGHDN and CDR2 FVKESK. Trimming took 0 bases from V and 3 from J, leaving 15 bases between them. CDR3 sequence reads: CASSQDRGTLNYEQYF. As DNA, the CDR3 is TGTGCCAGCAGCCAAGATCGGGGGACTCTAAACTACGAGCAGTACTTC. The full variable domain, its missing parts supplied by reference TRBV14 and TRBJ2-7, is EAGVTQFPSHSVIEKGQTVTLRCDPISGHDNLYWYRRVMGKEIKFLLHFVKESKQDESGMPNNRFLAERTGGTYSTLKVQPAELEDSGVYFCASSQDRGTLNYEQYFGPGTRLTVT.

The CDR3 DNA reads TGCAGCGTTGTCGGAGCTAACTATGGCTACACCTTC. Its translation: CSVVGANYGYTF. The V gene is TRBV29-1, the J gene TRBJ1-2; no clear D. CDR1 and CDR2 from the germline V gene are SQVTM and ANQGSEA. The CDR3 sequence is 12 residues long. The ends were cut back, 4 bases at V and 0 bases at J, with 6 bases in the middle.

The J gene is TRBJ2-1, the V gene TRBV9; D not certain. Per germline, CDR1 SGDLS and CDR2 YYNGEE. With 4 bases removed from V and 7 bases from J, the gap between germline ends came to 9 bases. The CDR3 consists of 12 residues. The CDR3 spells CASSPSWNEQFF. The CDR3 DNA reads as TGTGCCAGCAGCCCCAGTTGGAATGAGCAGTTCTTC.

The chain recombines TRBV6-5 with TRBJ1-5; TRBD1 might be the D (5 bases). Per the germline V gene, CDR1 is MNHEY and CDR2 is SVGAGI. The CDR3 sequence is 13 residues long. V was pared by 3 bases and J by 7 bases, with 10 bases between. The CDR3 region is CASSYGGGQPQHF. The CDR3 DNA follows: TGTGCCAGCAGTTATGGGGGAGGGCAGCCCCAGCATTTT.

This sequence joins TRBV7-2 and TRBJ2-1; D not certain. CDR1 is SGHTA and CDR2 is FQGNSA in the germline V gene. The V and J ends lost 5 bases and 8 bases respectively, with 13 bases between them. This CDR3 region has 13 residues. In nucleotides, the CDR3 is TGTGCCAGCAGCCCTCTTGGTCAACATGAGCAGTTCTTC. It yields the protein CASSPLGQHEQFF.

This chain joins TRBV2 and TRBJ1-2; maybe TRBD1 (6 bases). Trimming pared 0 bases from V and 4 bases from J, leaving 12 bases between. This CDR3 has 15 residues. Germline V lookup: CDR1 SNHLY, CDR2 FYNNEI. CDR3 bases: TGTGCCAGCAGTGAAGCAGGGGGGGCCGGCTATGGCTACACCTTC. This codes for CASSEAGGAGYGYTF.

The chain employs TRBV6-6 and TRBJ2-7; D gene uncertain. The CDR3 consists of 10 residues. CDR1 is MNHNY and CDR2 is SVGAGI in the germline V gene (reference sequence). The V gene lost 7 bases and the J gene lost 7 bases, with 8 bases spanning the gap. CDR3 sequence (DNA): TGTGCCAGCAAGTCCGGGGAGCAGTACTTC. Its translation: CASKSGEQYF.

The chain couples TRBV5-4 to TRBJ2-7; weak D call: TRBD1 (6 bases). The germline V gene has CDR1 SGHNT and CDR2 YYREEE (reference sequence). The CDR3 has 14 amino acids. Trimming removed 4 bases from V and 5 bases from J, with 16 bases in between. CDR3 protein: CASSPDGQFDEQYF. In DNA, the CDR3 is TGTGCCAGCAGCCCGGACGGACAGTTCGACGAGCAGTACTTC.

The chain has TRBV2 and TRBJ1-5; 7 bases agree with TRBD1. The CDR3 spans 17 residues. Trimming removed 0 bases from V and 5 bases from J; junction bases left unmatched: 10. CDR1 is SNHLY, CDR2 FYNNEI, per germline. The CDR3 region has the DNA TGTGCCAGCAGTGAAGCATTCTGGGACAGTACGCATCAGCCCCAGCATTTT. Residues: CASSEAFWDSTHQPQHF. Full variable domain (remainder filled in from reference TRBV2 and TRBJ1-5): EPEVTQTPSHQVTQMGQEVILRCVPISNHLYFYWYRQILGQKVEFLVSFYNNEISEKSEIFDDQFSVERPDGSNFTLKIRSTKLEDSAMYFCASSEAFWDSTHQPQHFGDGTRLSIL.

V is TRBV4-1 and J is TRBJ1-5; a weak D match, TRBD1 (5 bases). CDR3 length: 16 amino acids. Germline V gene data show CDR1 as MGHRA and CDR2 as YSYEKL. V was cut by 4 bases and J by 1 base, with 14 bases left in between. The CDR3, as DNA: TGCGCCAGCAGCCCCCAGCCAGGGCCGAGCAATCAGCCCCAGCATTTT. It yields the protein CASSPQPGPSNQPQHF.

The CDR3 nucleotides are TGTGCCAGCTCGGGACAGTCCTACAATGAGCAGTTCTTC. This sequence encodes CASSGQSYNEQFF. V gene TRBV4-2 combines with J gene TRBJ2-1, with 7 bases aligning to TRBD1. The V segment lost 8 bases and the J segment 1 base; nucleotides outside the gene matches: 2. The CDR3 totals 13 residues. The germline gives CDR1 LGHNA, CDR2 YNFKEQ.

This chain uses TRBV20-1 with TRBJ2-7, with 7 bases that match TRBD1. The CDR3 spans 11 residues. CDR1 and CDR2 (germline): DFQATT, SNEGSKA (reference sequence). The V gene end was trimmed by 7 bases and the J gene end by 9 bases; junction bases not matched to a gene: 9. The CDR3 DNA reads TGCAGTGTCCGAGGGGGCACGAGGCAGTACTTC. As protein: CSVRGGTRQYF.

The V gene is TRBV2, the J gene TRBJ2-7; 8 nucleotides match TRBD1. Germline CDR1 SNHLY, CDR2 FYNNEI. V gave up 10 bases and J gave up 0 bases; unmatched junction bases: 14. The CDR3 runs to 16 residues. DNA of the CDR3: TGTGCCACCTTTCTTACCCCAGGGGGCCTCTCCTACGAGCAGTACTTC. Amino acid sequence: CATFLTPGGLSYEQYF.

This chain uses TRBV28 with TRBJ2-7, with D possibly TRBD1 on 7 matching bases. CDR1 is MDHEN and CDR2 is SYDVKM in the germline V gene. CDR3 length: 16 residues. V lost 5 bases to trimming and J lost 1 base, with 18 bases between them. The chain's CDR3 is CASSPDVTGRSYEQYF. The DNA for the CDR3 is TGTGCCAGCAGTCCTGACGTGACAGGGAGGTCCTACGAGCAGTACTTC.

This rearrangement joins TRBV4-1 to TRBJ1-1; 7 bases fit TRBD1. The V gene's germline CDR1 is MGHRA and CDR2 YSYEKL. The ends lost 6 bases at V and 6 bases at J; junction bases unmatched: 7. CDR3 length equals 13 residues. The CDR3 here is CASRTQGWPEAFF. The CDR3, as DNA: TGCGCCAGCAGAACACAGGGGTGGCCTGAAGCTTTCTTT.

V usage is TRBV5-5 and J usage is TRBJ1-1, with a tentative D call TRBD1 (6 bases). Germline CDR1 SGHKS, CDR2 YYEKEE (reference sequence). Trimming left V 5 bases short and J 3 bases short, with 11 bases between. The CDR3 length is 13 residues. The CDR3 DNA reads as TGTGCCAGCAGACAGGGTGGAGACACTGAAGCTTTCTTT. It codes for CASRQGGDTEAFF.

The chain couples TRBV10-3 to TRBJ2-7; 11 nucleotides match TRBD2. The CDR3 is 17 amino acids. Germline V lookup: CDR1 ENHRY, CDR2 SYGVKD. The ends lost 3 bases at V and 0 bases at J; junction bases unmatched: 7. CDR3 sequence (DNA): TGTGCCATCAGTGATACTAGCGGGGGCCCCAGCTCCTACGAGCAGTACTTC. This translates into CAISDTSGGPSSYEQYF.

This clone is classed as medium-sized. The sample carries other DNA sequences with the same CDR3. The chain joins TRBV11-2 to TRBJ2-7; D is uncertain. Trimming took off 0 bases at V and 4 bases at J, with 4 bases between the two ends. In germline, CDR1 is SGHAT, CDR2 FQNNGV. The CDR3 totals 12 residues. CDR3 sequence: CASSLERYEQYF. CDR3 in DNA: TGTGCCAGCAGCTTAGAGCGTTACGAGCAGTACTTC.